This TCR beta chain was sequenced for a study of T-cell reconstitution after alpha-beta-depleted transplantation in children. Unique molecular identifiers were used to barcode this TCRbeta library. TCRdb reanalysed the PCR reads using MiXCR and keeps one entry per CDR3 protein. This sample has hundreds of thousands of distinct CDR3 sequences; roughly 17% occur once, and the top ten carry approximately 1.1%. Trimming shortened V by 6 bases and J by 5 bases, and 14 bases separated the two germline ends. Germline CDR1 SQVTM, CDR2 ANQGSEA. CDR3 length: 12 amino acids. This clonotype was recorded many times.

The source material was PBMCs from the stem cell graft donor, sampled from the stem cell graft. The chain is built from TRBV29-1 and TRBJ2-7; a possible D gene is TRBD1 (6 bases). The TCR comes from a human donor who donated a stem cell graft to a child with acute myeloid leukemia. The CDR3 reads CSVRTENDEQYF. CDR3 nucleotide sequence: TGCAGCGTGCGGACAGAGAATGACGAGCAGTACTTC.